This T cell receptor beta chain was captured in a study of T cells expressing NK-cell markers. Study overall: One of eight sequenced donors was HCMV-seronegative; the other seven were seropositive.

The V gene's germline CDR1 is MDHEN and CDR2 SYDVKM. The CDR3 sequence is 16 residues long. Study-wide results and caveats: It remained uncertain whether the expanded NKG2C+ T cell clones were specific for HCMV antigens.

From its re-call of the 5' RACE reads, TCRdb lists each CDR3 protein once, without DNA. Its clone listing holds some 110,000 distinct CDR3 sequences. Worth noting for this clonotype: Its antigen is not identified.

The V call is TRBV28, the J call TRBJ2-3; the D call from TCRdb, TRBD1, cannot be confirmed without DNA. Input material: blood T cells: a sorted CD56 or NKG2C T cell subset, CD4+ or CD8+ T cells, or bulk PBMC T cells (not recorded which). The source of this sequence is a woman between 18 and 69 years old in good health. CDR3 sequence: CASSPIGGTYTDTQYF.